This T cell receptor beta chain was sequenced during a study of PD-1 blockade in classical Hodgkin lymphoma. Findings of the study overall: Before treatment, complete responders showed about the same diversity as newly diagnosed patients. By C4D1 there was a significant rise in CD4+ TCR diversity but not in CD8+ TCR diversity.

Sequencing was performed with immunoSEQ multiplex PCR; in TCRdb, only in-frame clones are kept and a portion is missing. The table lists 15,000 to 20,000 clones, approximately 68% of them singletons, with about 7.2% in the top ten. The sample's time point: cycle 4 day 1 (C4D1), after about 6 weeks of nivolumab. Each of the patients experienced relapse following autologous stem cell transplantation, and their brentuximab vedotin exposure differed. On this clone: Its antigen remains unidentified.

The J segment lost 6 bases and the V segment lost 6 bases, leaving 5 bases of the junction unmatched. Germline assignment: CDR1 MDHEN and CDR2 SYDVKM. The CDR3 totals 14 residues. The TCR sequence derives from a human donor with classical Hodgkin lymphoma. The chain has TRBV28 and TRBJ1-5; 10 bases match TRBD1. Specimen: peripheral blood mononuclear cells (PBMCs), collected before the fourth cycle of nivolumab. The CDR3 region is CASSPTGGGQPQHF. The CDR3, as DNA: TGTGCCAGCAGCCCGACAGGGGGCGGTCAGCCCCAGCATTTT.